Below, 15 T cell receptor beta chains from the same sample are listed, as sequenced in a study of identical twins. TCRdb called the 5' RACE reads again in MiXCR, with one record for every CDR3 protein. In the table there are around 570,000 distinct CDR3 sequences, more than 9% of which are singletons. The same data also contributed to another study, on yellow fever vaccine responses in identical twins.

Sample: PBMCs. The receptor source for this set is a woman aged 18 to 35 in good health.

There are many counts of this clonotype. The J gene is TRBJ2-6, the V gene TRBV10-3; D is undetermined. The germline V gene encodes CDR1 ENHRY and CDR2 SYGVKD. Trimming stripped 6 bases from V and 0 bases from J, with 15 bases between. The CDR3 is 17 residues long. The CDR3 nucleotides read TGTGCCATCAGCGCCAAGTCTTCCTACTCTGGGGCCAACGTCCTGACTTTC. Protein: CAISAKSSYSGANVLTF.

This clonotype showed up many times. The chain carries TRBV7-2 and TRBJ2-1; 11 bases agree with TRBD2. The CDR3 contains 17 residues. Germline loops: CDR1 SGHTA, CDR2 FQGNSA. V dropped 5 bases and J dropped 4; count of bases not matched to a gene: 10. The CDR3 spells CASSANPGLAAYNEQFF. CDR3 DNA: TGTGCCAGCAGCGCTAACCCGGGACTAGCGGCATACAATGAGCAGTTCTTC.

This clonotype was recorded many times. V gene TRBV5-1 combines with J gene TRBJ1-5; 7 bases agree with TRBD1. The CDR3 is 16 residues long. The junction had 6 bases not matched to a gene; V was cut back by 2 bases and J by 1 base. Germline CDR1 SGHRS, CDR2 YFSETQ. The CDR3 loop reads CASSFGDRDSNQPQHF. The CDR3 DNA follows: TGCGCCAGCAGCTTCGGGGACAGAGACAGCAATCAGCCCCAGCATTTT.

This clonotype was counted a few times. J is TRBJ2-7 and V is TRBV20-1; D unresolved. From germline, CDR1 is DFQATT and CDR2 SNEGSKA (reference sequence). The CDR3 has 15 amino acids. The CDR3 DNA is TGCAGCCCTATCAGTCGACTCACCATCTCCTACGAGCAGTACTTC. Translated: CSPISRLTISYEQYF.

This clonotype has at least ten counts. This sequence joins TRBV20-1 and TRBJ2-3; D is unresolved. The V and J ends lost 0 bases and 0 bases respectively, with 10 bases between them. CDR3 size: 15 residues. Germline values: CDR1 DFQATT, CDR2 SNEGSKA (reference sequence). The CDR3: CSARDPWASTDTQYF. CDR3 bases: TGCAGTGCTAGAGATCCCTGGGCTAGCACAGATACGCAGTATTTT.

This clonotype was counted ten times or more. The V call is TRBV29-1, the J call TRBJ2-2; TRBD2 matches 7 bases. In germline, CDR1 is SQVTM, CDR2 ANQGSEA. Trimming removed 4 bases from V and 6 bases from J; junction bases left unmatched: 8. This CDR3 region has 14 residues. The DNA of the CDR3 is TGCAGCGTTGGGCTATTTGCGGGAGCCGGGGAGCTGTTTTTT. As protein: CSVGLFAGAGELFF.

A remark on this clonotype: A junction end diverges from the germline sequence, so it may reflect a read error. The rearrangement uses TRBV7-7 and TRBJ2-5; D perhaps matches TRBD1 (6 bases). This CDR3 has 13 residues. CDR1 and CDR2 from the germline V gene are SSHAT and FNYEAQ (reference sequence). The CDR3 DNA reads TGTGCTAGCAGCTTGACGAGGGGGGAGACCCAGTACTTC. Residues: CASSLTRGETQYF. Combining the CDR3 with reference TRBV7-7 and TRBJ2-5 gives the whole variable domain GAGVSQSPRYKVTKRGQDVTLRCDPISSHATLYWYQQALGQGPEFLTYFNYEAQPDKSGLPSDRFSAERPEGSISTLTIQRTEQRDSAMYRCASSLTRGETQYFGPGTRLLVL.

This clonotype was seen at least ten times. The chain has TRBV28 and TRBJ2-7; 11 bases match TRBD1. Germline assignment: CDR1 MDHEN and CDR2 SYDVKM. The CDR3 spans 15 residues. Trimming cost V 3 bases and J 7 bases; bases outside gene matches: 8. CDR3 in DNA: TGTGCCAGCAGTTTGGGGGACAGGGGGGATTGGGAGCAGTACTTC. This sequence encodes CASSLGDRGDWEQYF.

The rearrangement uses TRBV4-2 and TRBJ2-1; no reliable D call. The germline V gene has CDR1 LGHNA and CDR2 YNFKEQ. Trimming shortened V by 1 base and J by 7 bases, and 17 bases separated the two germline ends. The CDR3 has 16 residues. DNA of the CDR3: TGTGCCAGCAGCCAAGGGCCCGAGACGCTCGAGAATGAGCAGTTCTTC. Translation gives CASSQGPETLENEQFF.

The chain's CDR3 is CSVGEIWPEANGYTF. In DNA form, the CDR3 reads TGCAGCGTTGGAGAGATCTGGCCCGAGGCGAATGGCTACACCTTC. This rearrangement joins TRBV29-1 to TRBJ1-2; no reliable D call. V dropped 4 bases and J dropped 6 bases, with 21 bases sitting between them. The CDR3 is 15 residues long. CDR1 is SQVTM and CDR2 is ANQGSEA in the germline V gene.

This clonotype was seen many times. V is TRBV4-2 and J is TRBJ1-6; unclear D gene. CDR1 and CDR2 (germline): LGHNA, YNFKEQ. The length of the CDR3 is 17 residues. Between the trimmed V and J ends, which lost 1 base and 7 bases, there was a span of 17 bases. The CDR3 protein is CASSQAPQREGNSPLHF. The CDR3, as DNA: TGTGCCAGCAGCCAAGCTCCTCAAAGGGAAGGGAATTCACCCCTCCACTTT.

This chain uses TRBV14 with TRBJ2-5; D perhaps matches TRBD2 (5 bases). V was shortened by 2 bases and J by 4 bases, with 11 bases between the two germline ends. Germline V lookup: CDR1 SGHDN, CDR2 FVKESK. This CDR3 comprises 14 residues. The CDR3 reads CASSQLGVVETQYF. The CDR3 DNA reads TGTGCCAGCAGCCAACTGGGAGTCGTAGAGACCCAGTACTTC.

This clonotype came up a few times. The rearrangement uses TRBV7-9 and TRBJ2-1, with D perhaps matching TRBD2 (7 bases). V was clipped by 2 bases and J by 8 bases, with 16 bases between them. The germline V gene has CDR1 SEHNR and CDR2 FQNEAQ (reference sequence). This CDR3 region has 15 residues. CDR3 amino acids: CASSLYGGGHDEQFF. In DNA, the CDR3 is TGTGCCAGCAGCTTATATGGGGGGGGCCACGATGAGCAGTTCTTC.

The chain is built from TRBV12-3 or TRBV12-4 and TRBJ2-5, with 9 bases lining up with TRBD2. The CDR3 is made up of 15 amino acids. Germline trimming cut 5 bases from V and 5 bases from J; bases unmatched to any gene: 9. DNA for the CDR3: TGTGCCAGCAGTCTCGCGGGGGGGCTGAGTGAGACCCAGTACTTC. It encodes CASSLAGGLSETQYF.

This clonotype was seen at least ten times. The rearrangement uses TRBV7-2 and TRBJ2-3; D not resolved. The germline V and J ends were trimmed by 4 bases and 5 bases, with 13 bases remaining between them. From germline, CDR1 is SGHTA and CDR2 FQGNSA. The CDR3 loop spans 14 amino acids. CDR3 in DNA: TGTGCCAGCAGCTCCACCAATTCGCGAGATACGCAGTATTTT. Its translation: CASSSTNSRDTQYF.